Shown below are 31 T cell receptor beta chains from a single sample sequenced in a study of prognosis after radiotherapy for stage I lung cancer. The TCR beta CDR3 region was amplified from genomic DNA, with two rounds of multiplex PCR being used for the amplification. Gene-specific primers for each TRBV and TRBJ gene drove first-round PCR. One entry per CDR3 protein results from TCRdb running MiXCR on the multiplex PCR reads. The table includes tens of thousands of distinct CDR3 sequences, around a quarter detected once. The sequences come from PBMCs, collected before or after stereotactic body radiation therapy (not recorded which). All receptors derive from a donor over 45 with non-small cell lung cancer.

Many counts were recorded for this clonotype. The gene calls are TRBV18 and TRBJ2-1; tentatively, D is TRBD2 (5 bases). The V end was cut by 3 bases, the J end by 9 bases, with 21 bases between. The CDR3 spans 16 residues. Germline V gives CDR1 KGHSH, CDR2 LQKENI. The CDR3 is CASSPPQMLAGGEQFF. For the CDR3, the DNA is TGTGCCAGCTCACCTCCCCAAATGTTGGCGGGCGGTGAGCAGTTCTTC.

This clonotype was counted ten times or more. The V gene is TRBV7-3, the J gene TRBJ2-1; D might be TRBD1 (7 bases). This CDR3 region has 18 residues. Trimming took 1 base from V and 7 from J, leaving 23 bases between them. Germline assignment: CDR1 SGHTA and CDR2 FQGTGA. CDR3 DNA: TGTGCCAGCAGCTTAAGACGGGGGATCGGGGGCAGGGGGAATGAGCAGTTCTTC. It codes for CASSLRRGIGGRGNEQFF.

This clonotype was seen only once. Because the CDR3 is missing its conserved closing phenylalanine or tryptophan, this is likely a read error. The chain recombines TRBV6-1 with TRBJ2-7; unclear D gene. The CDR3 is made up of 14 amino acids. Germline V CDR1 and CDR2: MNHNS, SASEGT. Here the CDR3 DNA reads TGTACCAGCAGTGAAATCAGCCAGGTGAACGAGCAGTACTCC. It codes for CTSSEISQVNEQYS.

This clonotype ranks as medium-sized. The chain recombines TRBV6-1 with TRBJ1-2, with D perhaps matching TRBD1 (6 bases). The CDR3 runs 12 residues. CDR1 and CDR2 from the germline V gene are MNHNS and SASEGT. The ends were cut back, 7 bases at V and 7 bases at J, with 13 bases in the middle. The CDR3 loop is CASNWGGGGYTF. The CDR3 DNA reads TGTGCCAGCAACTGGGGAGGGGGTGGCTACACCTTC.

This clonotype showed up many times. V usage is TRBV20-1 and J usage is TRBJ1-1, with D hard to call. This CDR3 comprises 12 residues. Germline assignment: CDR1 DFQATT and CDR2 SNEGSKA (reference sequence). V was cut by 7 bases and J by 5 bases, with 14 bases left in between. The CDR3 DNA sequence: TGCAGTGTCGGGCGGGATCGGACTGAAGCTTTCTTT. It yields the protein CSVGRDRTEAFF.

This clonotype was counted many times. In DNA form, the CDR3 reads TGCAGTGCTAGCCTAGACAGGGGGGCTGAAAAACTGTTTTTT. It is translated as CSASLDRGAEKLFF. The chain carries TRBV20-1 and TRBJ1-4; the match to TRBD1 covers 9 bases. This CDR3 is 14 amino acids long. Trimming removed 3 bases from V and 7 bases from J; junction bases left unmatched: 6. The germline V gene encodes CDR1 DFQATT and CDR2 SNEGSKA (reference sequence).

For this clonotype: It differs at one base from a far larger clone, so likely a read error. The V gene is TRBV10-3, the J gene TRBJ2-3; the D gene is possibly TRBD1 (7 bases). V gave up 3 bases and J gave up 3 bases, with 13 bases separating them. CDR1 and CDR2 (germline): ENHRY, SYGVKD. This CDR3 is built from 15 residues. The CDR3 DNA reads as TGTGCCATCAGTGACGGAGGGGGCGAGACAGATACGCAGTATTTT. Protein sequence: CAISDGGGETDTQYF.

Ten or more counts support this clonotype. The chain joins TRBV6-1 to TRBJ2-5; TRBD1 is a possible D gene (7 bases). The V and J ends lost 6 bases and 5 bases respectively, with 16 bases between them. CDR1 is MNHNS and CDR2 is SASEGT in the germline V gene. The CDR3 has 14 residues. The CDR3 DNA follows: TGTGCCAGCAGCTCCGGGGCAGGGGGGGAGACCCAGTACTTC. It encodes CASSSGAGGETQYF.

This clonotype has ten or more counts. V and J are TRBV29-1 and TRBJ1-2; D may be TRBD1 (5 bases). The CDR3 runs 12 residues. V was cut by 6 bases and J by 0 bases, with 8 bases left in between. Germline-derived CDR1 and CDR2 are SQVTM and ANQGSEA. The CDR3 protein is CSVGAANYGYTF. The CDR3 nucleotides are TGCAGCGTAGGGGCAGCTAACTATGGCTACACCTTC.

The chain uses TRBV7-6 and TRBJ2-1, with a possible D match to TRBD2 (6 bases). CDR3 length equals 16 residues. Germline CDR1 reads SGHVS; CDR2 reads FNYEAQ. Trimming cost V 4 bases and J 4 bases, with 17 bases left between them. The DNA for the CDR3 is TGTGCCAGCAGCTCACGTACTAGCTGGCGGTACAATGAGCAGTTCTTC. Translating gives CASSSRTSWRYNEQFF.

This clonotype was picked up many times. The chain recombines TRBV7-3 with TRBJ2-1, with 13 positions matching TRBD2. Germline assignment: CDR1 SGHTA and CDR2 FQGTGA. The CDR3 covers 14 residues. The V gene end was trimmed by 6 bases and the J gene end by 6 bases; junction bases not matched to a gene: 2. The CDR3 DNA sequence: TGTGCCAGCAGAACTAGCGGGGGGGCCAATGAGCAGTTCTTC. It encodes CASRTSGGANEQFF.

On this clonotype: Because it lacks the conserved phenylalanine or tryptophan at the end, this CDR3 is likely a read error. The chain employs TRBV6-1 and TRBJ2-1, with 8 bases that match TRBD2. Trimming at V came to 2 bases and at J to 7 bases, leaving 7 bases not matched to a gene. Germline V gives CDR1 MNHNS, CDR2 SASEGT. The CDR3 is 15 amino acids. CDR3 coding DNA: TGTGCCAGCAGTGAACTCGGGGGGGAGGGGAATGAGCAGTTCCTC. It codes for CASSELGGEGNEQFL.

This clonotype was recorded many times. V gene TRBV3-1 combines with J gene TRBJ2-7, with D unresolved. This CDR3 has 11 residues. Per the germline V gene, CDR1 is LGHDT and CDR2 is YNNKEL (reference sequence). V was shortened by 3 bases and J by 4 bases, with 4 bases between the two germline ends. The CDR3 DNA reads TGTGCCAGCAGCCACAGGTACGAGCAGTACTTC. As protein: CASSHRYEQYF.

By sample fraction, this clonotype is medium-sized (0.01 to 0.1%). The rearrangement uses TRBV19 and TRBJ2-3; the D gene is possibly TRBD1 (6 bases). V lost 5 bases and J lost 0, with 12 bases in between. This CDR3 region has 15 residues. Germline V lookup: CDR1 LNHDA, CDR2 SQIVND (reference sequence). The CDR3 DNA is TGTGCCAGTAGTTCGACAGGAGTTAGCACAGATACGCAGTATTTT. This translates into CASSSTGVSTDTQYF.

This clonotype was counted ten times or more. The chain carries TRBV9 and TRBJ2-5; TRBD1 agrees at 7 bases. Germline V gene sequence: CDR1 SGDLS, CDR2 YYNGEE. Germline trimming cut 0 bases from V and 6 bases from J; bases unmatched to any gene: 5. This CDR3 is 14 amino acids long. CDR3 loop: CASSVEQGTKTQYF. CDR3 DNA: TGTGCCAGCAGCGTAGAACAGGGGACGAAGACCCAGTACTTC.

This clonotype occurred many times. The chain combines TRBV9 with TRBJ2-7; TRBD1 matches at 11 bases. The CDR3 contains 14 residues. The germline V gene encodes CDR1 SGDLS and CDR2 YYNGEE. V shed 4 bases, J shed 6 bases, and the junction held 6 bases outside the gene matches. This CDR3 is CASSPLDRGLEQYF. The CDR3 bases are TGTGCCAGCAGCCCCCTGGACAGGGGGCTCGAGCAGTACTTC.

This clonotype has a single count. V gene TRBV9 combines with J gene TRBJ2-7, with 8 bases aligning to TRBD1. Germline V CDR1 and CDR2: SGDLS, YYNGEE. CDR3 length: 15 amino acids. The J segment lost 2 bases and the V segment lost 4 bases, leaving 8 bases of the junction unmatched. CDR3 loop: CASSTNQDRAYEQYF. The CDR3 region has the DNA TGTGCCAGCAGCACAAATCAGGACAGGGCCTACGAGCAGTACTTC.

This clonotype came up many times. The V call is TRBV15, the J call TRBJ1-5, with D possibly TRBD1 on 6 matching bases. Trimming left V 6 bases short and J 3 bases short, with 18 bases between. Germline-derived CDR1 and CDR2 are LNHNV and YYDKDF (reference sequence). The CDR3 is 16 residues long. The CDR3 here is CATRGIGQTNNQPQHF. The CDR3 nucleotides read TGTGCCACCAGGGGGATCGGACAGACCAACAATCAGCCCCAGCATTTT.

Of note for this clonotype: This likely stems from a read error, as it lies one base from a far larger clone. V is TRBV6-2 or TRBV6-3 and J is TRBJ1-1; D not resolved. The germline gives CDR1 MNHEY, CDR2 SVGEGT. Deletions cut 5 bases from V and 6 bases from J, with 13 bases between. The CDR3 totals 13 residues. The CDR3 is CASSIPGSAEAFF. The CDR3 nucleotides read TGTGCCAGCAGTATCCCCGGGAGTGCTGAAGCTTTCTTT.

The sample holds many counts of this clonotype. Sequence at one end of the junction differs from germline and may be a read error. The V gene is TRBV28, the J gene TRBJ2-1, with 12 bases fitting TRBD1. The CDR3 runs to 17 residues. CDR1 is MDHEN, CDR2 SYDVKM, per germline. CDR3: CASSFFRGQGAYSEQFF. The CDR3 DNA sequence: TGTGCCAGCAGTTTTTTCAGGGGACAGGGGGCATACAGTGAGCAGTTCTTC.

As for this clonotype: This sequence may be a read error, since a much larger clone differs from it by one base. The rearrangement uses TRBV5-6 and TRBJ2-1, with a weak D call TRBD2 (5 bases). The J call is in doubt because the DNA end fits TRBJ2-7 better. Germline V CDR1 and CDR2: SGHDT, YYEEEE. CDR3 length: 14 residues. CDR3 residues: CASSFELRAYEQYF. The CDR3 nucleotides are TGTGCCAGCAGCTTCGAGCTGAGGGCGTACGAGCAGTACTTC.

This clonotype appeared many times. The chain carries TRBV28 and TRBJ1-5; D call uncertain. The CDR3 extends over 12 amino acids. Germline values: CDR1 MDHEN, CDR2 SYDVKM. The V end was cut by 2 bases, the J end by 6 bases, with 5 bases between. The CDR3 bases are TGTGCCAGCAGTTTAATGGGTCAGCCCCAGCATTTT. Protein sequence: CASSLMGQPQHF.

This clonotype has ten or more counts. DNA of the CDR3: TGTGCCAGCGCCGGACCAGGAAACACCATATATTTT. As protein: CASAGPGNTIYF. This sequence joins TRBV12-3 or TRBV12-4 and TRBJ1-3, with D hard to call. With 8 bases removed from V and 4 bases from J, the gap between germline ends came to 9 bases. The CDR3 is 12 amino acids.

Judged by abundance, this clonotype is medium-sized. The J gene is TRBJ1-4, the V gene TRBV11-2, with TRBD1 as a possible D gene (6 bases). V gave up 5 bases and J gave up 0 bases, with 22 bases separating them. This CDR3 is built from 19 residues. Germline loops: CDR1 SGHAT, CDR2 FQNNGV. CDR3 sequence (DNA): TGTGCCAGCAGCACCTCGCCCAGGGGAGGAGTTGCAACTAATGAAAAACTGTTTTTT. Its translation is CASSTSPRGGVATNEKLFF.

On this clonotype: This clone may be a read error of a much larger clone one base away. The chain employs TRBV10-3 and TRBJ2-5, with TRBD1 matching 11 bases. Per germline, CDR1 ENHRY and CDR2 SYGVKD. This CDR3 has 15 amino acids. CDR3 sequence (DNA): TGTGCCATCAATGCGGGACAGGGGGATCAAGAGACCAAGTACTTC. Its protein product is CAINAGQGDQETKYF.

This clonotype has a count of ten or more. The CDR3 loop reads CASSRVGLAEYNEQFF. The CDR3 DNA is TGCGCCAGCAGCCGAGTGGGACTAGCGGAGTACAATGAGCAGTTCTTC. The V call is TRBV5-1, the J call TRBJ2-1; the match to TRBD2 covers 11 bases. Germline assignment: CDR1 SGHRS and CDR2 YFSETQ. Losses at the gene ends were 4 bases for V and 4 bases for J; bases not matched to a gene: 7. CDR3 length: 16 amino acids. Looking up the rest from reference TRBV5-1 and TRBJ2-1 gives the full variable domain: KAGVTQTPRYLIKTRGQQVTLSCSPISGHRSVSWYQQTPGQGLQFLFEYFSETQRNKGNFPGRFSGRQFSNSRSEMNVSTLELGDSALYLCASSRVGLAEYNEQFFGPGTRLTVL.

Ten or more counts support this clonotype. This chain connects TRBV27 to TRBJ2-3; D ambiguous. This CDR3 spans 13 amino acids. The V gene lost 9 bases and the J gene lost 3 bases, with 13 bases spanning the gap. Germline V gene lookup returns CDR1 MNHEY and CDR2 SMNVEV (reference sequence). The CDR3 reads CASISTATDTQYF. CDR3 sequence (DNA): TGTGCCAGTATTTCTACTGCAACAGATACGCAGTATTTT.

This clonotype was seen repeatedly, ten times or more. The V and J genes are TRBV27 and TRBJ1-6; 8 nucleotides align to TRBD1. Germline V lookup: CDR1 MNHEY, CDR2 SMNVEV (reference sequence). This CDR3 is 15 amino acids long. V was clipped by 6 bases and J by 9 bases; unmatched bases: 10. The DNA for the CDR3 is TGTGCCAGCAGAACGACAGGGGCCAGCAGTTCACCCCTCCACTTT. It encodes CASRTTGASSSPLHF.

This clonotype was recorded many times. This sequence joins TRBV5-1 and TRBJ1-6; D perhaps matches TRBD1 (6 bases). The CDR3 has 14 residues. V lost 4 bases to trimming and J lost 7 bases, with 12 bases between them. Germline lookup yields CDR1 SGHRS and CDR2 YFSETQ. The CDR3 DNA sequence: TGCGCCAGCAGCGACCAGGGGTTGAATTCACCCCTCCACTTT. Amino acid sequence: CASSDQGLNSPLHF.

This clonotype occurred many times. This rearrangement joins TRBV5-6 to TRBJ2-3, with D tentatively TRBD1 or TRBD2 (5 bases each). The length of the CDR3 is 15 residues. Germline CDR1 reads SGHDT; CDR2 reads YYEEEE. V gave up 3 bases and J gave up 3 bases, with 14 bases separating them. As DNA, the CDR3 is TGTGCCAGCAGCTCGGAGCAGGGAGAGACAGATACGCAGTATTTT. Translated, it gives CASSSEQGETDTQYF.

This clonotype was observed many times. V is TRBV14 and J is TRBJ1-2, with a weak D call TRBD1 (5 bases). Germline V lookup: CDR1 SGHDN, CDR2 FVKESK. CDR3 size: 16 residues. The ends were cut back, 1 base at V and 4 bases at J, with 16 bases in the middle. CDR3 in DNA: TGTGCCAGCAGCCAAGGGCAAGGTCGGGGCCTCTATGGCTACACCTTC. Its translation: CASSQGQGRGLYGYTF.